Presented here are 7 T cell receptor beta chains from one specimen sequenced in a study of T cell changes during pregnancy in multiple sclerosis. This table comes from immunoSEQ multiplex PCR, and its TCRdb copy is limited to in-frame clones, with some not included. The sample contains some 63,000 clones, roughly 91% of which appear only once. Sequenced here: peripheral blood, sampled before pregnancy. Source of these receptors: a female donor with multiple sclerosis, enrolled in a pregnancy study.

V gene TRBV4-3 combines with J gene TRBJ2-7, with D tentatively TRBD1 (7 bases). This CDR3 is 16 amino acids long. The V end lost 0 bases, the J end lost 3 bases, and 15 bases lay between the germline ends. CDR1 is LGHNA, CDR2 YSLEER, per germline. The CDR3 nucleotides read TGCGCCAGCAGCCAAGAGGAGGGGGCAGGGGGCTACGAGCAGTACTTC. Translated, it gives CASSQEEGAGGYEQYF.

The V call is TRBV27, the J call TRBJ1-2, with D hard to call. The CDR3 contains 13 residues. Germline V gives CDR1 MNHEY, CDR2 SMNVEV (reference sequence). The V end lost 3 bases, the J end lost 8 bases, and 13 bases lay between the germline ends. CDR3 protein: CASSFYPEGGYTF. The CDR3 DNA follows: TGTGCCAGCAGTTTTTATCCGGAGGGCGGCTACACCTTC.

In its sample, this clone was seen once. This chain links TRBV4-1 with TRBJ1-6, with D hard to call. Germline V lookup: CDR1 MGHRA, CDR2 YSYEKL. V shed 0 bases and J shed 8 bases, with 11 bases lying between them. The CDR3 is made up of 15 amino acids. The CDR3 DNA follows: TGCGCCAGCAGCCAAGAAGGAACCGGAGATTCACCCCTCCACTTT. It specifies CASSQEGTGDSPLHF.

The chain recombines TRBV5-1 with TRBJ1-2, with 7 bases identical to TRBD1. The CDR3 contains 16 residues. V was pared by 0 bases and J by 4 bases, with 9 bases of the junction left unmatched. Germline CDR1 and CDR2: SGHRS and YFSETQ. The CDR3 is CASSLGEQGSGYGYTF. The CDR3 DNA reads as TGCGCCAGCAGCTTGGGGGAACAGGGGTCGGGCTATGGCTACACCTTC. Drawing the rest from reference TRBV5-1 and TRBJ1-2, the complete variable domain is KAGVTQTPRYLIKTRGQQVTLSCSPISGHRSVSWYQQTPGQGLQFLFEYFSETQRNKGNFPGRFSGRQFSNSRSEMNVSTLELGDSALYLCASSLGEQGSGYGYTFGSGTRLTVV.

The chain has TRBV7-7 and TRBJ2-2, with D perhaps TRBD1 (5 bases). The CDR3 totals 15 residues. Trimming removed 3 bases at V and 0 bases at J, with 8 bases between. The V gene's germline CDR1 is SSHAT and CDR2 FNYEAQ (reference sequence). In DNA, the CDR3 is TGTGCCAGCAGCTTGACAGCTACGAACACCGGGGAGCTGTTTTTT. Translated, it gives CASSLTATNTGELFF.

This clone has just a few counts. The chain combines TRBV6-4 with TRBJ2-2; 7 nucleotides align to TRBD1. V dropped 2 bases and J dropped 6; count of bases not matched to a gene: 6. Germline V gives CDR1 MRHNA, CDR2 SNTAGT. The CDR3 totals 15 residues. The CDR3 is CASSDGRGSAGELFF. The DNA of the CDR3 is TGTGCCAGCAGTGACGGCAGGGGGAGTGCCGGGGAGCTGTTTTTT.

This clone was seen just once. The chain joins TRBV19 to TRBJ2-3; 7 positions match TRBD1. Per germline, CDR1 LNHDA and CDR2 SQIVND (reference sequence). V shed 6 bases and J 5 bases; nucleotides not matched to a gene: 17. This CDR3 comprises 17 residues. The CDR3 reads CASRRPGDRGHGDTQYF. The CDR3 DNA reads as TGTGCCAGTAGACGGCCCGGGGACAGAGGACACGGAGATACGCAGTATTTT.